Below are 28 T cell receptor beta chains sequenced from a single sample in a study of cytomegalovirus exposure and HLA in healthy donors. 60 Vbeta and 13 Jbeta primers were used in PCR. The protocol was immunoSEQ multiplex PCR, while the TCRdb copy is restricted to in-frame clones and leaves out a portion. This repertoire includes fewer than 75,000 clones. Sequenced sample: PBMCs. The receptor set was obtained from a boy aged 10-17 years in good health and CMV-seronegative.

The J gene is TRBJ2-3, the V gene TRBV19; D gene ambiguous. The germline CDR1 and CDR2 sequences are LNHDA and SQIVND (reference sequence). Trimming left V 8 bases short and J 2 bases short, with 11 bases between. The CDR3 runs to 13 residues. The CDR3 DNA reads TGTGCCAGTCTTAACAGCCTCACAGATACGCAGTATTTT. Translation gives CASLNSLTDTQYF.

This chain uses TRBV27 with TRBJ2-3, with TRBD2 matching over 9 bases. This CDR3 has 16 amino acids. V trimming: 6 bases; J trimming: 5 bases; junction bases outside the gene matches: 12. The germline gives CDR1 MNHEY, CDR2 SMNVEV (reference sequence). CDR3 amino acids: CASRPGSGGLGDTQYF. The CDR3 region has the DNA TGTGCCAGCAGACCCGGGAGCGGGGGGTTAGGAGATACGCAGTATTTT.

The chain employs TRBV9 and TRBJ2-1, with 8 bases aligning to TRBD1. Germline-derived CDR1 and CDR2 are SGDLS and YYNGEE. The J segment lost 3 bases and the V segment lost 3 bases, leaving 5 bases of the junction unmatched. This CDR3 has 15 amino acids. The CDR3 loop reads CASSAAGTGYNEQFF. The CDR3 DNA reads as TGTGCCAGCAGCGCGGCCGGGACAGGCTACAATGAGCAGTTCTTC.

This chain joins TRBV19 and TRBJ1-5; D is possibly TRBD1 (6 bases). The V end was cut by 3 bases, the J end by 5 bases, with 17 bases between. The CDR3 loop spans 16 amino acids. Germline values: CDR1 LNHDA, CDR2 SQIVND (reference sequence). CDR3 coding DNA: TGTGCCAGTAGTATCGGGATACGACAGGTGTATCAGCCCCAGCATTTT. It codes for CASSIGIRQVYQPQHF.

V and J are TRBV7-3 and TRBJ1-4, with unresolved D. The V gene's germline CDR1 is SGHTA and CDR2 FQGTGA. The CDR3 loop spans 14 amino acids. V shed 6 bases and J shed 0 bases, with 8 bases lying between them. The chain's CDR3 is CASRRGTTNEKLFF. CDR3 nucleotides: TGTGCCAGCAGGAGAGGGACAACTAATGAAAAACTGTTTTTT. Variable domain in full (rest from reference TRBV7-3 and TRBJ1-4): GAGVSQTPSNKVTEKGKYVELRCDPISGHTALYWYRQSLGQGPEFLIYFQGTGAADDSGLPNDRFFAVRPEGSVSTLKIQRTERGDSAVYLCASRRGTTNEKLFFGSGTQLSVL.

J is TRBJ2-7 and V is TRBV5-4, with 9 bases matching TRBD1. The CDR3 contains 15 residues. Germline V lookup: CDR1 SGHNT, CDR2 YYREEE (reference sequence). Trimming took 4 bases from V and 1 from J; bases not matched to a gene: 6. CDR3 protein: CASSLGQGSSYEQYF. The CDR3 region has the DNA TGTGCCAGCAGCCTCGGACAGGGGTCTTCCTACGAGCAGTACTTC.

V gene TRBV27 combines with J gene TRBJ2-7, with 10 bases that match TRBD1. Germline CDR1 is MNHEY and CDR2 is SMNVEV (reference sequence). The trim removed 2 bases at V and 6 bases at J, leaving 7 bases unmatched. This CDR3 contains 15 residues. The CDR3 DNA is TGTGCCAGCAGTTTAGCTCCGACAGGGGGCTTCGAGCAGTACTTC. Translation: CASSLAPTGGFEQYF.

This chain uses TRBV30 with TRBJ2-3, with D unclear. V was cut by 0 bases and J by 6 bases, with 19 bases left in between. Germline V gene data show CDR1 as GTSNPN and CDR2 as SVGIG (reference sequence). This CDR3 spans 16 amino acids. The CDR3 bases are TGTGCCTGGAGTGTACGGAGAACGGCCTTGTCCGATACGCAGTATTTT. Amino acid sequence: CAWSVRRTALSDTQYF.

This sequence joins TRBV30 and TRBJ2-1; possible D gene TRBD1, 6 bases. Germline values: CDR1 GTSNPN, CDR2 SVGIG (reference sequence). The CDR3 sequence is 14 residues long. Trimming stripped 7 bases from V and 1 base from J, with 14 bases between. CDR3 sequence (DNA): TGTGCCTTGGAGAAGGACAGTTCCTACAATGAGCAGTTCTTC. Its protein product is CALEKDSSYNEQFF.

The genes are TRBV4-2 and TRBJ2-7, with TRBD2 matching over 9 bases. Trimming removed 3 bases from V and 2 bases from J; junction bases left unmatched: 5. This CDR3 is 15 amino acids long. CDR1 and CDR2 (germline): LGHNA, YNFKEQ. The CDR3 sequence: CASSQISGGPYEQYF. CDR3 DNA sequence: TGTGCCAGCAGCCAGATTAGCGGGGGACCCTACGAGCAGTACTTC.

The rearrangement uses TRBV29-1 and TRBJ1-5, with D possibly being TRBD1 (6 bases). The CDR3 is 13 residues long. The V end lost 6 bases, the J end lost 3 bases, and 12 bases lay between the germline ends. From germline, CDR1 is SQVTM and CDR2 ANQGSEA. The CDR3 here is CSVRDNHNQPQHF. CDR3 sequence (DNA): TGCAGCGTCCGGGACAACCACAATCAGCCCCAGCATTTT. The complete variable domain, with remaining parts taken from reference TRBV29-1 and TRBJ1-5, reads SAVISQKPSRDICQRGTSLTIQCQVDSQVTMMFWYRQQPGQSLTLIATANQGSEATYESGFVIDKFPISRPNLTFSTLTVSNMSPEDSSIYLCSVRDNHNQPQHFGDGTRLSIL.

The J gene is TRBJ1-1, the V gene TRBV10-1; 10 bases agree with TRBD1. The trim removed 6 bases at V and 6 bases at J, leaving 10 bases unmatched. The CDR3 runs 15 residues. Germline CDR1 WNHNN, CDR2 SYGVQD (reference sequence). The CDR3 loop reads CASSDTGTGVPEAFF. CDR3 bases: TGCGCCAGCAGCGACACCGGGACAGGGGTCCCTGAAGCTTTCTTT.

The rearrangement uses TRBV5-1 and TRBJ2-1; a possible D gene is TRBD1 (5 bases). V was cut by 3 bases and J by 2 bases, with 6 bases left in between. CDR1 and CDR2 from the germline V gene are SGHRS and YFSETQ. The CDR3 length is 13 residues. The CDR3 nucleotides read TGCGCCAGCAGCTCGGACACCTACAATGAGCAGTTCTTC. Its protein is CASSSDTYNEQFF.

V and J are TRBV9 and TRBJ1-1; 7 nucleotides align to TRBD1. Trimming at V came to 2 bases and at J to 1 base, leaving 2 bases not matched to a gene. The CDR3 contains 14 residues. Germline-derived CDR1 and CDR2 are SGDLS and YYNGEE. CDR3: CASSVNRGNTEAFF. The CDR3, as DNA: TGTGCCAGCAGCGTGAACAGGGGGAACACTGAAGCTTTCTTT.

The CDR3 nucleotides read TGTGCCTGGAGTAAGGTAGCGGGAAATGAGCAGTTCTTC. The encoded protein is CAWSKVAGNEQFF. The rearrangement joins TRBV30 to TRBJ2-1, with 8 bases matching TRBD2. J lost 7 bases, V lost 2 bases, and 4 bases had no gene match. The CDR3 runs to 13 residues. Germline CDR1 GTSNPN, CDR2 SVGIG (reference sequence).

This chain links TRBV6-1 with TRBJ1-1; 9 bases are shared with TRBD1. This CDR3 comprises 16 residues. Germline assignment: CDR1 MNHNS and CDR2 SASEGT. The J segment lost 0 bases and the V segment lost 2 bases, leaving 4 bases of the junction unmatched. CDR3 coding DNA: TGTGCCAGCAGTGAATCGGGACAGGGTATGAACACTGAAGCTTTCTTT. This codes for CASSESGQGMNTEAFF.

V is TRBV7-8 and J is TRBJ1-1, with D maybe TRBD1 (6 bases). This CDR3 spans 12 amino acids. With 5 bases removed from V and 8 bases from J, the gap between germline ends came to 12 bases. Germline CDR1 and CDR2: SGHVS and FQNEAQ. Here the CDR3 reads CASSQDSSEAFF. CDR3 nucleotide sequence: TGTGCCAGCAGCCAGGACAGTTCCGAAGCTTTCTTT.

As for this clone: The junction departs from germline at one end; a sequencing error may be responsible. The chain carries TRBV5-5 and TRBJ1-1, with D perhaps matching TRBD1 (5 bases). The CDR3 length is 14 residues. Per the germline V gene, CDR1 is SGHKS and CDR2 is YYEKEE (reference sequence). The CDR3 DNA follows: TGTGCCAGCATCTTGGGATGGGGGGTCACTGAAGCTTTCTTT. It is translated as CASILGWGVTEAFF.

The chain links TRBV5-1 to TRBJ2-5, with 8 bases that match TRBD2. The germline V gene has CDR1 SGHRS and CDR2 YFSETQ. With V trimmed by 0 bases and J by 5 bases, 6 bases remained unmatched. The length of the CDR3 is 15 residues. The CDR3: CASSLESAGDETQYF. DNA of the CDR3: TGCGCCAGCAGCTTGGAGTCAGCGGGGGACGAGACCCAGTACTTC.

The chain couples TRBV4-3 to TRBJ2-2; D is perhaps TRBD2 (6 bases). The CDR3 runs 15 residues. Germline values: CDR1 LGHNA, CDR2 YSLEER. V was shortened by 0 bases and J by 5 bases, with 10 bases between the two germline ends. For the CDR3, the DNA is TGCGCCAGCAGCCAAGATGGAGGGACTACCGGGGAGCTGTTTTTT. It codes for CASSQDGGTTGELFF.

V is TRBV6-5 and J is TRBJ2-1; TRBD2 matches at 14 bases. Unmatched junction bases numbered 8, after V lost 7 bases and J lost 9 bases. CDR3 length equals 15 residues. The germline gives CDR1 MNHEY, CDR2 SVGAGI. The CDR3 DNA is TGTGCCAGCACCAGACTAGCGGGGGGGCCGGGTGAGCAGTTCTTC. It encodes CASTRLAGGPGEQFF.

The CDR3 spells CASSPPEAANTEAFF. CDR3 in DNA: TGTGCCAGCTCACCACCGGAGGCGGCGAACACTGAAGCTTTCTTT. The genes are TRBV18 and TRBJ1-1, with unresolved D. The V end was cut by 0 bases, the J end by 1 base, with 9 bases between. This CDR3 is built from 15 residues. CDR1 is KGHSH, CDR2 LQKENI, per germline.

The chain employs TRBV6-5 and TRBJ1-1, with D hard to call. The CDR3 has 13 amino acids. The V end lost 7 bases, the J end lost 3 bases, and 12 bases lay between the germline ends. The germline CDR1 and CDR2 sequences are MNHEY and SVGAGI. CDR3 coding DNA: TGTGCCAGCAAACCCCAGTTATACACTGAAGCTTTCTTT. Protein product: CASKPQLYTEAFF.

The rearrangement uses TRBV20-1 and TRBJ1-1, with 7 positions matching TRBD1. Germline CDR1 DFQATT, CDR2 SNEGSKA (reference sequence). This CDR3 comprises 11 residues. In DNA form, the CDR3 reads TGCAGCCCTCAGGGGGAAACTGAAGCTTTCTTT. This sequence encodes CSPQGETEAFF.

The rearrangement joins TRBV6-4 to TRBJ2-1; unclear D gene. Trimming pared 0 bases from V and 4 bases from J, leaving 7 bases between. The CDR3 length is 14 residues. The germline V gene has CDR1 MRHNA and CDR2 SNTAGT. CDR3 amino acids: CASSDSAGYNEQFF. The CDR3 DNA follows: TGTGCCAGCAGTGACTCGGCAGGATACAATGAGCAGTTCTTC.

The gene calls are TRBV5-1 and TRBJ2-5; 8 positions agree with TRBD2. The CDR3 totals 14 residues. V was clipped by 5 bases and J by 0 bases; unmatched bases: 3. Germline values: CDR1 SGHRS, CDR2 YFSETQ. The CDR3 reads CASRSGGHQETQYF. Written as DNA, the CDR3 is TGCGCCAGCAGAAGCGGGGGCCACCAAGAGACCCAGTACTTC.

V is TRBV19 and J is TRBJ2-7; TRBD1 matches 11 bases. The CDR3 is 15 amino acids. The V gene's germline CDR1 is LNHDA and CDR2 SQIVND (reference sequence). J gave up 1 base and V 6 bases, and 5 bases lay outside the gene matches. CDR3 amino acids: CASSRGQGVSYEQYF. CDR3 DNA sequence: TGTGCCAGTAGCCGGGGACAGGGGGTATCCTACGAGCAGTACTTC.

V usage is TRBV5-4 and J usage is TRBJ2-4; 8 positions agree with TRBD2. The germline V gene has CDR1 SGHNT and CDR2 YYREEE (reference sequence). The CDR3 sequence is 20 residues long. Trimming cost V 5 bases and J 0 bases; bases outside gene matches: 19. The CDR3 protein is CASRLKTSVRSSGAKNIQYF. CDR3 DNA: TGTGCCAGCAGGTTAAAGACTAGCGTAAGGTCCTCGGGAGCCAAAAACATTCAGTACTTC.